The 10 T cell receptor beta chains below were found in one sample sequenced in a study of Ad26.COV2.S vaccination and SARS-CoV-2 variants. Assay: immunoSEQ multiplex PCR; the TCRdb copy retains only in-frame clones and omits some. The table lists around 450,000 clones, less than 95% of them singletons, with less than 5.5% in the top ten. The treatment denotes: roughly 20 received Ad26.COV2.S at low or high dose, single or two shots; several received placebo; per-sample allocation not given. The samples date from day 63 after the first vaccine or placebo injection. Source: peripheral blood, taken in a trial of Ad26.COV2.S vaccine versus placebo. The receptors stem from a person aged 18-60 years who received the Ad26.COV2.S COVID-19 vaccine or a placebo.

This clone was seen just once. This chain uses TRBV14 with TRBJ2-5; a possible D gene is TRBD2 (5 bases). CDR1 and CDR2 from the germline V gene are SGHDN and FVKESK. Trimming cost V 0 bases and J 1 base, with 9 bases left between them. The CDR3 has 15 amino acids. The CDR3: CASSQDQRSQETQYF. The CDR3 DNA is TGTGCCAGCAGCCAAGATCAGCGGTCCCAAGAGACCCAGTACTTC.

This chain uses TRBV6-5 with TRBJ1-4, with 9 bases identical to TRBD1. The CDR3 is made up of 13 amino acids. The germline CDR1 and CDR2 sequences are MNHEY and SVGAGI. Unmatched junction bases numbered 5, after V lost 7 bases and J lost 8 bases. CDR3 residues: CASNRDREEKLFF. DNA of the CDR3: TGTGCCAGCAACCGGGACAGGGAAGAAAAACTGTTTTTT.

V usage is TRBV30 and J usage is TRBJ1-5; 7 bases match TRBD1. Germline V gene lookup returns CDR1 GTSNPN and CDR2 SVGIG (reference sequence). V shed 4 bases, J shed 5 bases, and the junction held 11 bases outside the gene matches. The CDR3 extends over 15 amino acids. The CDR3 sequence is CAWTKGDRGDQPQHF. Here the CDR3 DNA reads TGTGCCTGGACTAAGGGGGACAGAGGTGATCAGCCCCAGCATTTT.

The chain has TRBV7-8 and TRBJ1-1; D is uncertain. Trimming shortened V by 2 bases and J by 1 base, and 8 bases separated the two germline ends. The CDR3 consists of 14 residues. CDR1 SGHVS and CDR2 FQNEAQ come from the germline V gene. The CDR3 is CASSLRGKNTEAFF. The CDR3 bases are TGTGCCAGCAGCTTAAGAGGGAAGAACACTGAAGCTTTCTTT.

This rearrangement joins TRBV2 to TRBJ1-6; TRBD1 matches at 8 bases. Trimming took 2 bases from V and 0 from J; bases not matched to a gene: 0. The CDR3 spans 16 residues. Germline lookup yields CDR1 SNHLY and CDR2 FYNNEI. The CDR3 DNA follows: TGTGCCAGCAGTGAACAGGGGGCCTCCTATAATTCACCCCTCCACTTT. Protein sequence: CASSEQGASYNSPLHF. Combining the CDR3 with reference TRBV2 and TRBJ1-6 gives the whole variable domain EPEVTQTPSHQVTQMGQEVILRCVPISNHLYFYWYRQILGQKVEFLVSFYNNEISEKSEIFDDQFSVERPDGSNFTLKIRSTKLEDSAMYFCASSEQGASYNSPLHFGNGTRLTVT.

The rearrangement links TRBV4-1 to TRBJ2-1, with 9 nucleotides matching TRBD2. This CDR3 has 17 amino acids. From germline, CDR1 is MGHRA and CDR2 YSYEKL. J was trimmed by 10 bases and V by 0 bases; bases with no gene match: 13. The CDR3 is CASSQDYFSSGSDEQFF. DNA for the CDR3: TGCGCCAGCAGCCAAGATTATTTTAGTAGCGGGAGTGACGAGCAGTTCTTC.

The chain links TRBV5-4 to TRBJ1-6; D ambiguous. The CDR3 is made up of 15 amino acids. Germline loops: CDR1 SGHNT, CDR2 YYREEE (reference sequence). V dropped 0 bases and J dropped 10 bases, with 14 bases sitting between them. The CDR3 nucleotides read TGTGCCAGCAGCTTGGGTCCACAACAAGAATCACCCCTCCACTTT. It encodes CASSLGPQQESPLHF.

V and J are TRBV9 and TRBJ2-3; D ambiguous. Germline V lookup: CDR1 SGDLS, CDR2 YYNGEE. The V end was cut by 4 bases, the J end by 5 bases, with 11 bases between. This CDR3 has 13 amino acids. The DNA for the CDR3 is TGTGCCAGCAGCCCCTCAACACGAGATACGCAGTATTTT. Translated, it gives CASSPSTRDTQYF.

This clone was observed a handful of times. At the DNA level, this CDR3 is encoded by other sequences in the same sample as well. The chain has TRBV2 and TRBJ2-1; no firm D call. Trimming removed 4 bases from V and 3 bases from J, with 7 bases in between. CDR1 and CDR2 from the germline V gene are SNHLY and FYNNEI. The length of the CDR3 is 13 residues. The CDR3 nucleotides are TGTGCCAGCAGTGGCGCTAACTACAATGAGCAGTTCTTC. This translates into CASSGANYNEQFF.

This chain links TRBV5-1 with TRBJ2-3; a weak D match, TRBD1 (6 bases). The CDR3 has 15 amino acids. Between the trimmed V and J ends, which lost 1 base and 1 base, there was a span of 10 bases. CDR1 SGHRS and CDR2 YFSETQ come from the germline V gene. DNA for the CDR3: TGCGCCAGCAGCTTGAAACAGGGCCGCACAGATACGCAGTATTTT. Translated: CASSLKQGRTDTQYF.